This TCR beta chain was captured in a study of blood T cells in healthy people across ages. Primers used in a second PCR of roughly 6 to 11 cycles were a sample-barcoded 5' primer and a J-beta primer mix. TCRdb fed the 5' RACE reads into MiXCR, producing one record per CDR3 protein. The sample includes 1.5 million to 1.9 million distinct CDR3 sequences, about 45% of them seen just once. Germline CDR1 and CDR2: ENHRY and SYGVKD. The CDR3 totals 14 residues. The V and J ends lost 4 bases and 4 bases respectively, with 14 bases between them. The sequence was collected from a young woman in good health. This sequence joins TRBV10-3 and TRBJ2-7; TRBD1 is a possible D gene (5 bases). The sample comprised blood. CDR3 bases: TGTGCCATCAGTGTGGGGCAGAGCCCATACGAGCAGTACTTC. Its protein product is CAISVGQSPYEQYF.